A single sample is the source of the 13 T cell receptor beta chains below, sequenced in a study of shared clonotypes between healthy human individuals. The naive CD8 fraction comprised CD45RO-negative cells positively selected for CCR7 and excluded terminally differentiated effector memory CD45RA+ cells. Repertoires were generated with immunoSEQ multiplex PCR, while TCRdb's copy carries only in-frame clones and drops some. The data hold about 2.1 million clones, with under 95% observed a single time. The sequenced sample consisted of naive CD8+ T cells from PBMCs. The source of these receptors is a man aged 18-30 years in good health. Some clones in this sample may be carry-over from other donors' samples.

In this sample, this clone turned up once. The V call is TRBV19, the J call TRBJ2-7; 9 bases fit TRBD2. V dropped 5 bases and J dropped 5; count of bases not matched to a gene: 7. The CDR3 extends over 14 amino acids. Germline V CDR1 and CDR2: LNHDA, SQIVND (reference sequence). This CDR3 reads CASSPWTSDDEQYF. CDR3 DNA sequence: TGTGCCAGTAGTCCCTGGACTAGCGACGACGAGCAGTACTTC. Full variable domain (missing parts from reference TRBV19 and TRBJ2-7): DGGITQSPKYLFRKEGQNVTLSCEQNLNHDAMYWYRQDPGQGLRLIYYSQIVNDFQKGDIAEGYSVSREKKESFPLTVTSAQKNPTAFYLCASSPWTSDDEQYFGPGTRLTVT.

The CDR3 coding sequence is TGTGCCAGCAGTTTAGACAGGGGCTGGGGCACCGGGGAGCTGTTTTTT. Amino acids: CASSLDRGWGTGELFF. This chain connects TRBV28 to TRBJ2-2; 8 bases are a match to TRBD1. The CDR3 contains 16 residues. The germline gives CDR1 MDHEN, CDR2 SYDVKM. V gave up 2 bases and J gave up 4 bases; unmatched junction bases: 6. Based on the CDR3 plus reference TRBV28 and TRBJ2-2, the full variable domain is DVKVTQSSRYLVKRTGEKVFLECVQDMDHENMFWYRQDPGLGLRLIYFSYDVKMKEKGDIPEGYSVSREKKERFSLILESASTNQTSMYLCASSLDRGWGTGELFFGEGSRLTVL.

The chain carries TRBV28 and TRBJ2-1, with D hard to call. The germline V gene has CDR1 MDHEN and CDR2 SYDVKM. V was trimmed by 5 bases and J by 9 bases, leaving 11 bases between them. This CDR3 is built from 12 residues. The CDR3 DNA is TGTGCCAGCAGTCCCATTAGTCTTGAGCAGTTCTTC. The encoded protein is CASSPISLEQFF.

The gene calls are TRBV4-3 and TRBJ1-4; TRBD1 agrees at 8 bases. Trimming removed 0 bases from V and 8 bases from J; junction bases left unmatched: 11. CDR1 LGHNA and CDR2 YSLEER come from the germline V gene. This CDR3 is built from 17 residues. The CDR3 region is CASSQEPIRGPGEKLFF. The CDR3 region has the DNA TGCGCCAGCAGCCAAGAACCAATCAGGGGGCCAGGGGAAAAACTGTTTTTT.

The gene calls are TRBV10-2 and TRBJ2-7; 11 nucleotides align to TRBD1. Trimming at V came to 6 bases and at J to 5 bases, leaving 6 bases not matched to a gene. Germline V CDR1 and CDR2: WSHSY, SAAADI. This CDR3 is built from 14 residues. In nucleotides, the CDR3 is TGCGCCAGCAGGGACAGGGGGCGCATCCACGAGCAGTACTTC. Residues: CASRDRGRIHEQYF.

This clone was detected once. The V and J genes are TRBV7-9 and TRBJ2-5; D unresolved. Germline CDR1 reads SEHNR; CDR2 reads FQNEAQ (reference sequence). The CDR3 covers 8 residues. CDR3 loop: CATETQYF. Here the CDR3 DNA reads TGTGCTACAGAGACCCAGTACTTC.

The V gene is TRBV5-1, the J gene TRBJ2-2, with no clear D. Germline V gives CDR1 SGHRS, CDR2 YFSETQ. V lost 0 bases and J 6 bases, leaving 6 bases between the germline ends. The CDR3 covers 13 residues. For the CDR3, the DNA is TGCGCCAGCAGCTTGGAAATTCCCGGGGAGCTGTTTTTT. It is translated as CASSLEIPGELFF.

V usage is TRBV27 and J usage is TRBJ1-5, with no clear D. Trimming stripped 8 bases from V and 2 bases from J, with 16 bases between. Germline assignment: CDR1 MNHEY and CDR2 SMNVEV (reference sequence). The CDR3 has 15 residues. The CDR3 DNA is TGTGCCAGCCGGGCGGAAGCGGCGGGCAATCAGCCCCAGCATTTT. Translated: CASRAEAAGNQPQHF.

The chain links TRBV11-1 to TRBJ2-3; 9 bases are shared with TRBD1. This CDR3 region has 17 residues. Losses at the gene ends were 6 bases for V and 0 bases for J; bases not matched to a gene: 10. Germline V gene data show CDR1 as SGHAT and CDR2 as FQDESV (reference sequence). The CDR3 loop reads CASSLMRDRASTDTQYF. CDR3 nucleotides: TGTGCCAGCAGTTTGATGCGGGACAGGGCTAGCACAGATACGCAGTATTTT. Variable domain in full (rest from reference TRBV11-1 and TRBJ2-3): EAEVAQSPRYKITEKSQAVAFWCDPISGHATLYWYRQILGQGPELLVQFQDESVVDDSQLPKDRFSAERLKGVDSTLKIQPAELGDSAMYLCASSLMRDRASTDTQYFGPGTRLTVL.

The rearrangement joins TRBV10-3 to TRBJ1-4, with unresolved D. Deletions cut 0 bases from V and 14 bases from J, with 13 bases between. Germline-derived CDR1 and CDR2 are ENHRY and SYGVKD. This CDR3 region has 13 residues. In nucleotides, the CDR3 is TGTGCCATCAGTGAGTCGTCTCCAGGACGGCTGTTTTTT. The encoded protein is CAISESSPGRLFF.

This chain connects TRBV7-9 to TRBJ2-3, with TRBD2 matching 11 bases. The CDR3 contains 15 residues. V gave up 5 bases and J gave up 4 bases; unmatched junction bases: 5. Germline lookup yields CDR1 SEHNR and CDR2 FQNEAQ (reference sequence). As DNA, the CDR3 is TGTGCCAGCAGCCCCACTAGCGGGAGAGCAGATACGCAGTATTTT. It is translated as CASSPTSGRADTQYF.

This chain uses TRBV9 with TRBJ2-3, with 10 bases aligning to TRBD2. The length of the CDR3 is 16 residues. V shed 3 bases and J 2 bases; nucleotides not matched to a gene: 6. In germline, CDR1 is SGDLS, CDR2 YYNGEE. The CDR3 region has the DNA TGTGCCAGCAGCGCGGGGACTAGCGCGCACACAGATACGCAGTATTTT. It yields the protein CASSAGTSAHTDTQYF.

The CDR3, as DNA: TGTGCCAGCAGTACTGGACTGATCTACTACGAGCAGTACTTC. Protein sequence: CASSTGLIYYEQYF. The J gene is TRBJ2-7, the V gene TRBV27; D might be TRBD2 (5 bases). The V gene lost 5 bases and the J gene lost 3 bases, with 14 bases spanning the gap. This CDR3 comprises 14 residues. Germline V gene sequence: CDR1 MNHEY, CDR2 SMNVEV (reference sequence).